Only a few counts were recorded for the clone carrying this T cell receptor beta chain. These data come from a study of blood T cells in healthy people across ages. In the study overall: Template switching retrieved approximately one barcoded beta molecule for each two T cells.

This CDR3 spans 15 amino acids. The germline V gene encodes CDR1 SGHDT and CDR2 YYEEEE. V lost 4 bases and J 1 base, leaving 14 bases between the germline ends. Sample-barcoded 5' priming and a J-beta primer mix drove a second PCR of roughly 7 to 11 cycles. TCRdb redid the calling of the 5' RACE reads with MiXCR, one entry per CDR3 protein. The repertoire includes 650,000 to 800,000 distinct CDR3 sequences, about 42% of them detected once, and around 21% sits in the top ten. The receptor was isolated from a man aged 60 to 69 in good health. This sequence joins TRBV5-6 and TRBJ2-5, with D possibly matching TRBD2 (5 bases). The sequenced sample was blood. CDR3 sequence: CASSLSGLSQETQYF. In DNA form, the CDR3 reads TGTGCCAGCAGCCTTTCCGGACTCTCCCAAGAGACCCAGTACTTC.